This entry lists 25 T cell receptor beta chains sequenced from one sample in a study. Each CDR3 protein gets one entry after TCRdb re-called the RT-PCR reads with MiXCR. The data hold 650,000 to 800,000 distinct CDR3 sequences, with 12% to 15% observed a single time. The sequencing input was memory CD4+ T cells from blood. Receptor source: a female donor in good health, serving as a healthy control.

This clonotype was counted only a few times. V is TRBV5-6 and J is TRBJ1-4; a weak D match, TRBD1 (5 bases). Germline V gives CDR1 SGHDT, CDR2 YYEEEE. This CDR3 has 14 residues. Trimming cost V 2 bases and J 8 bases, with 13 bases left between them. CDR3 in DNA: TGTGCCAGCAGCTTCCGCGAGGCAGGGGAAAAACTGTTTTTT. Translation: CASSFREAGEKLFF.

The chain has TRBV5-1 and TRBJ2-5; D possibly corresponds to TRBD1 (6 bases). CDR1 is SGHRS, CDR2 YFSETQ, per germline. V gave up 3 bases and J gave up 4 bases, with 19 bases separating them. The CDR3 has 16 residues. CDR3 bases: TGCGCCAGCAGCTCCCAGGGGAGATGGTCTGTAGAGACCCAGTACTTC. Amino acids: CASSSQGRWSVETQYF.

This clonotype was recorded at least ten times. This sequence joins TRBV6-5 and TRBJ2-5; 9 bases match TRBD2. CDR3 length equals 15 residues. Trimming removed 4 bases from V and 5 bases from J; junction bases left unmatched: 8. Germline CDR1 is MNHEY and CDR2 is SVGAGI. The CDR3, as DNA: TGTGCCAGCAGTTCCCGGGCTAGCGGGGACGAGACCCAGTACTTC. This sequence encodes CASSSRASGDETQYF.

This clonotype was detected many times. The J gene is TRBJ1-1, the V gene TRBV4-2; D gene ambiguous. Germline V lookup: CDR1 LGHNA, CDR2 YNFKEQ. Trimming pared 4 bases from V and 0 bases from J, leaving 12 bases between. The CDR3 totals 15 residues. The CDR3 region is CASSPRREMNTEAFF. In DNA, the CDR3 is TGTGCCAGCAGCCCTAGACGGGAGATGAACACTGAAGCTTTCTTT.

This clonotype was seen only a few times. This chain links TRBV20-1 with TRBJ2-7; 7 bases fit TRBD2. Trimming at V came to 0 bases and at J to 7 bases, leaving 12 bases not matched to a gene. Germline V lookup: CDR1 DFQATT, CDR2 SNEGSKA (reference sequence). The CDR3 sequence is 15 residues long. CDR3: CSARDHAGVPGEQYF. CDR3 sequence (DNA): TGCAGTGCTAGAGATCACGCGGGAGTGCCGGGGGAGCAGTACTTC.

This clonotype has at least ten counts. The rearrangement uses TRBV10-3 and TRBJ2-1, with 7 bases fitting TRBD2. The CDR3 contains 16 residues. V lost 2 bases, J lost 6 bases, and 10 bases stayed unmatched. Germline values: CDR1 ENHRY, CDR2 SYGVKD. Here the CDR3 DNA reads TGTGCCATCAGTGAGATCCGGGACTACACATTCAATGAGCAGTTCTTC. The encoded protein is CAISEIRDYTFNEQFF.

The CDR3 region has the DNA TGTGCCAGCAGCTCCCCTCCGGCTTATCGTCTCACCGGGGAGCTGTTTTTT. Protein product: CASSSPPAYRLTGELFF. The rearrangement links TRBV7-3 to TRBJ2-2; D call uncertain. The CDR3 sequence is 17 residues long. V dropped 4 bases and J dropped 4 bases, with 19 bases sitting between them. Germline CDR1 is SGHTA and CDR2 is FQGTGA.

This clonotype was seen more than once but under ten times. This chain joins TRBV6-2 or TRBV6-3 and TRBJ1-1, with 8 nucleotides matching TRBD1. The germline V gene has CDR1 MNHEY and CDR2 SVGEGT. There are 15 residues in the CDR3. Trimming removed 5 bases from V and 10 bases from J; junction bases left unmatched: 15. CDR3 region: CASSRGQGTLGLAFF. CDR3 in DNA: TGTGCCAGCAGTCGTGGACAGGGCACCCTCGGCCTAGCTTTCTTT.

The CDR3 DNA reads TGTGCCAGCAGCTTCGGGGGGTTCGGAGACTACGAGCAGTACTTC. Protein product: CASSFGGFGDYEQYF. The rearrangement links TRBV5-5 to TRBJ2-7, with 7 nucleotides matching TRBD2. This CDR3 contains 15 residues. Trimming removed 2 bases from V and 3 bases from J; junction bases left unmatched: 8. The V gene's germline CDR1 is SGHKS and CDR2 YYEKEE (reference sequence).

This clonotype was observed a few times. CDR3 protein: CASSSSDRLYYGYTF. The CDR3 nucleotides are TGTGCCAGCAGCTCCTCGGACAGGCTCTACTATGGCTACACCTTC. The chain is built from TRBV7-9 and TRBJ1-2; 7 bases are shared with TRBD1. With 4 bases clipped from V and 3 bases from J, the junction kept 8 bases outside the gene matches. The CDR3 extends over 15 amino acids. CDR1 and CDR2 (germline): SEHNR, FQNEAQ (reference sequence).

This clonotype has more than one count but fewer than ten. V gene TRBV6-6 combines with J gene TRBJ2-3; 8 bases fit TRBD2. The CDR3 consists of 17 residues. The V gene's germline CDR1 is MNHNY and CDR2 SVGAGI (reference sequence). After removal of 2 bases from V and 0 bases from J, the junction contained 7 bases not matched to a gene. The CDR3 loop reads CASSYGVAGSSTDTQYF. DNA for the CDR3: TGTGCCAGCAGTTACGGGGTAGCGGGATCTAGCACAGATACGCAGTATTTT.

This chain joins TRBV15 and TRBJ1-5, with D perhaps matching TRBD1 (6 bases). From germline, CDR1 is LNHNV and CDR2 YYDKDF (reference sequence). Trimming removed 5 bases at V and 1 base at J, with 12 bases between. The CDR3 contains 15 residues. The CDR3 nucleotides read TGTGCCACCAGCCGCGTGGGGGCGAGCAATCAGCCCCAGCATTTT. It encodes CATSRVGASNQPQHF.

This clonotype was seen at least ten times. The chain uses TRBV29-1 and TRBJ2-5; 8 positions agree with TRBD2. V gave up 6 bases and J gave up 3 bases; unmatched junction bases: 6. CDR1 is SQVTM and CDR2 is ANQGSEA in the germline V gene. The CDR3 extends over 13 amino acids. The CDR3 reads CSVPPGGEETQYF. In nucleotides, the CDR3 is TGCAGCGTACCCCCCGGGGGGGAAGAGACCCAGTACTTC. The complete variable domain, with remaining parts taken from reference TRBV29-1 and TRBJ2-5, reads SAVISQKPSRDICQRGTSLTIQCQVDSQVTMMFWYRQQPGQSLTLIATANQGSEATYESGFVIDKFPISRPNLTFSTLTVSNMSPEDSSIYLCSVPPGGEETQYFGPGTRLLVL.

The chain couples TRBV20-1 to TRBJ2-7; D is unclear. The CDR3 extends over 12 amino acids. Trimming removed 2 bases from V and 0 bases from J, with 5 bases in between. Germline V gives CDR1 DFQATT, CDR2 SNEGSKA (reference sequence). The CDR3 loop is CSARYGSYEQYF. Here the CDR3 DNA reads TGCAGTGCTAGATACGGCTCCTACGAGCAGTACTTC.

The chain has TRBV3-1 and TRBJ2-5; possible D gene TRBD2, 5 bases. V was pared by 5 bases and J by 5 bases, with 18 bases between. Germline CDR1 LGHDT, CDR2 YNNKEL (reference sequence). The CDR3 has 15 residues. The CDR3 DNA reads TGTGCCAGCAGCAAACTGAGGCTTCCGGGGGAGACCCAGTACTTC. Translating gives CASSKLRLPGETQYF.

In its sample, this clonotype was seen many times. V gene TRBV20-1 combines with J gene TRBJ1-2; 9 bases align to TRBD1. The CDR3 runs 13 residues. The germline gives CDR1 DFQATT, CDR2 SNEGSKA (reference sequence). Trimming cost V 4 bases and J 3 bases; bases outside gene matches: 3. CDR3 amino acids: CSAKRDRDYGYTF. In nucleotides, the CDR3 is TGCAGTGCTAAAAGGGACAGGGACTATGGCTACACCTTC.

CDR3 nucleotides: TGTGCCAGCTCACCTCCTAGGGAAGAGACCCAGTACTTC. This codes for CASSPPREETQYF. This chain connects TRBV18 to TRBJ2-5; D uncertain. Germline CDR1 reads KGHSH; CDR2 reads LQKENI. V gave up 3 bases and J gave up 3 bases, with 8 bases separating them. The CDR3 consists of 13 residues. The variable domain in full, completed from reference TRBV18 and TRBJ2-5, reads NAGVMQNPRHLVRRRGQEARLRCSPMKGHSHVYWYRQLPEEGLKFMVYLQKENIIDESGMPKERFSAEFPKEGPSILRIQQVVRGDSAAYFCASSPPREETQYFGPGTRLLVL.

The V call is TRBV7-2, the J call TRBJ1-1; D is perhaps TRBD1 (6 bases). Germline V gene lookup returns CDR1 SGHTA and CDR2 FQGNSA. The CDR3 is 16 amino acids. The V gene lost 1 base and the J gene lost 0 bases, with 12 bases spanning the gap. CDR3 sequence reads: CASSLVRGGLNTEAFF. The CDR3 bases are TGTGCCAGCAGCTTAGTGCGTGGGGGCCTGAACACTGAAGCTTTCTTT.

This clonotype was observed a few times. The J gene is TRBJ1-5, the V gene TRBV6-2 or TRBV6-3; D is possibly TRBD1 (6 bases). V shed 7 bases and J shed 0 bases, with 13 bases lying between them. The CDR3 contains 15 residues. Per germline, CDR1 MNHEY and CDR2 SVGEGT. In nucleotides, the CDR3 is TGTGCCAGCAACCGACAGGAGATTAGCAATCAGCCCCAGCATTTT. Amino acid sequence: CASNRQEISNQPQHF.

V is TRBV24-1 and J is TRBJ2-1; TRBD2 matches 8 bases. The CDR3 consists of 15 residues. V was clipped by 3 bases and J by 3 bases; unmatched bases: 3. The germline CDR1 and CDR2 sequences are KGHDR and SFDVKD. DNA for the CDR3: TGTGCCACCAGTGATCGGCTAGCGGGCTACAATGAGCAGTTCTTC. It codes for CATSDRLAGYNEQFF.

This clonotype was observed a few times. The rearrangement links TRBV6-6 to TRBJ1-2; 10 positions agree with TRBD1. CDR1 MNHNY and CDR2 SVGAGI come from the germline V gene (reference sequence). V dropped 5 bases and J dropped 4; count of bases not matched to a gene: 10. The CDR3 is 16 amino acids. CDR3 amino acids: CASSARQGADTYGYTF. The CDR3 nucleotides are TGTGCCAGCAGTGCCAGACAGGGGGCGGACACCTATGGCTACACCTTC.

This clonotype was found many times. The V and J genes are TRBV9 and TRBJ2-3; D is unclear. Germline values: CDR1 SGDLS, CDR2 YYNGEE. Trimming removed 3 bases from V and 2 bases from J, with 10 bases in between. This CDR3 spans 14 amino acids. This CDR3 reads CASSAVLLTDTQYF. The CDR3 nucleotides read TGTGCCAGCAGCGCGGTACTTCTCACAGATACGCAGTATTTT. The variable domain in full, with the rest retrieved from reference TRBV9 and TRBJ2-3, is DSGVTQTPKHLITATGQRVTLRCSPRSGDLSVYWYQQSLDQGLQFLIQYYNGEERAKGNILERFSAQQFPDLHSELNLSSLELGDSALYFCASSAVLLTDTQYFGPGTRLTVL.

This sequence joins TRBV7-9 and TRBJ2-1, with D possibly being TRBD1 or TRBD2 (5 bases each). The CDR3 is 16 amino acids. The V gene's germline CDR1 is SEHNR and CDR2 FQNEAQ (reference sequence). V was clipped by 5 bases and J by 3 bases, with 17 bases between them. The DNA of the CDR3 is TGTGCCAGCAGCGCGTCAGGGTTCGGAGGCTACAATGAGCAGTTCTTC. It is translated as CASSASGFGGYNEQFF.

This clonotype appeared a few times. This chain connects TRBV5-1 to TRBJ2-1; D may be TRBD1 (6 bases). Germline V gene lookup returns CDR1 SGHRS and CDR2 YFSETQ. The CDR3 contains 15 residues. V was pared by 0 bases and J by 5 bases, with 12 bases between. The CDR3 loop reads CASSLATGSNNEQFF. The CDR3 bases are TGCGCCAGCAGCTTGGCCACAGGGTCCAACAATGAGCAGTTCTTC.

This clonotype has a handful of counts. The genes are TRBV24-1 and TRBJ2-7, with a weak D call TRBD2 (6 bases). Per the germline V gene, CDR1 is KGHDR and CDR2 is SFDVKD. V was pared by 7 bases and J by 2 bases, with 8 bases between. This CDR3 has 12 amino acids. CDR3 residues: CATSGGTYEQYF. CDR3 sequence (DNA): TGTGCCACCAGCGGGGGAACCTACGAGCAGTACTTC.